The T cell receptor beta chain described here comes from a study of control samples from healthy donors and cancer patients. The CDR3 consists of 16 residues. J was trimmed by 5 bases and V by 5 bases; bases with no gene match: 7. Germline CDR1 SEHNR, CDR2 FQNEAQ (reference sequence). Libraries were prepared by immunoSEQ multiplex PCR; TCRdb keeps only in-frame clonotypes and omits some of them. The sample holds tens of thousands of clones, roughly 80% seen once. The sequence derives from a man between 25 and 39 years old in good health. The rearrangement uses TRBV7-9 and TRBJ2-2, with 11 bases fitting TRBD1. Sample: blood. The CDR3, as DNA: TGTGCCAGCAGCCCGGACAGGGGGCTATATACCGGGGAGCTGTTTTTT. This sequence encodes CASSPDRGLYTGELFF.